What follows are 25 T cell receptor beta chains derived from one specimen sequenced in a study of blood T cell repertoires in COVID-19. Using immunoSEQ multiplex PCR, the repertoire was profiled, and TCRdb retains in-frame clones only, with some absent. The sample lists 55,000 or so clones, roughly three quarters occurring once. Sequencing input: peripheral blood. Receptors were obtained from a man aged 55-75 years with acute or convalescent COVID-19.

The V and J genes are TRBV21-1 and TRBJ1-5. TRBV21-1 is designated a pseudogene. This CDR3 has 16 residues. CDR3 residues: CASSKTPGGPVQPQHF. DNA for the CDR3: TGTGCCAGCAGCAAAACCCCCGGGGGGCCAGTTCAGCCCCAGCATTTT.

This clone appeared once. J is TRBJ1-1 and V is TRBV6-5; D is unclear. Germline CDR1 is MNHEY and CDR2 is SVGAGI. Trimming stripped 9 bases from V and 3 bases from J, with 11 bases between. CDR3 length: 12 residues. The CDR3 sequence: CASWAWDTEAFF. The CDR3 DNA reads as TGTGCCAGTTGGGCGTGGGACACTGAAGCTTTCTTT.

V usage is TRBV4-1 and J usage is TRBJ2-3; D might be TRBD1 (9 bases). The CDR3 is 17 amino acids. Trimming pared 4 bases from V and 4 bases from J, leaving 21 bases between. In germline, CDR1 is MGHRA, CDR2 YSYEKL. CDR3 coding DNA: TGCGCCAGCAGCCGAGTACAGGGGGCCGGGGGGGCAGATACGCAGTATTTT. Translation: CASSRVQGAGGADTQYF.

This CDR3 reads CASSQTTGGSEKLFF. The CDR3, as DNA: TGCGCCAGCAGCCAAACAACAGGGGGTAGTGAAAAACTGTTTTTT. The V call is TRBV5-1, the J call TRBJ1-4; 8 nucleotides agree with TRBD1. The CDR3 runs 15 residues. Germline V gene data show CDR1 as SGHRS and CDR2 as YFSETQ. Unmatched junction bases numbered 9, after V lost 4 bases and J lost 7 bases. Full variable domain (outside the CDR3, taken from reference TRBV5-1 and TRBJ1-4): KAGVTQTPRYLIKTRGQQVTLSCSPISGHRSVSWYQQTPGQGLQFLFEYFSETQRNKGNFPGRFSGRQFSNSRSEMNVSTLELGDSALYLCASSQTTGGSEKLFFGSGTQLSVL.

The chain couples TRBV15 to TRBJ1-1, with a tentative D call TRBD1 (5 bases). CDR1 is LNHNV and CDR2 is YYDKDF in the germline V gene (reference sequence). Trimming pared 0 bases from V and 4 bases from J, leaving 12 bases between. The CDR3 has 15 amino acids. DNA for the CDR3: TGTGCCACCAGCAGAGATCAGGGCCTGAGCACTGAAGCTTTCTTT. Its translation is CATSRDQGLSTEAFF.

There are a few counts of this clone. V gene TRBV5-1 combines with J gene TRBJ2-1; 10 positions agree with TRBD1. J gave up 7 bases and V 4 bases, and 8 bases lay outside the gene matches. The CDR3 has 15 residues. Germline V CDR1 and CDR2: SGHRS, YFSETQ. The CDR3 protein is CASSPRTGGGNEQFF. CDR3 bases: TGCGCCAGCAGCCCCCGGACAGGGGGTGGGAATGAGCAGTTCTTC.

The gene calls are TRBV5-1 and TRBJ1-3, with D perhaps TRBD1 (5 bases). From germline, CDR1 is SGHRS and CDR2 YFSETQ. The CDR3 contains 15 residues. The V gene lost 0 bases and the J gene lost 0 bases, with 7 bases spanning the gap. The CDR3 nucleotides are TGCGCCAGCAGCTTGGACAGGTTCTCTGGAAACACCATATATTTT. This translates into CASSLDRFSGNTIYF.

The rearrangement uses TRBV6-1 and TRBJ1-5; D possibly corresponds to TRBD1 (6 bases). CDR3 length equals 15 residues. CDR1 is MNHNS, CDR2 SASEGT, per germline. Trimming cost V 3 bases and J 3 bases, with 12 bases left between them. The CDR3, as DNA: TGTGCCAGCAGTGACAGGGGCTGGGACAATCAGCCCCAGCATTTT. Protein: CASSDRGWDNQPQHF.

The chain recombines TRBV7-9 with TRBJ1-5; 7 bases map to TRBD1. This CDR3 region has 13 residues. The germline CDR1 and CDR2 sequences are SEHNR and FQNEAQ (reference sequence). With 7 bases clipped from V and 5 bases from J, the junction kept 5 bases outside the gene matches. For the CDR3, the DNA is TGTGCCAGCACCGACAGGGTTGATCAGCCCCAGCATTTT. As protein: CASTDRVDQPQHF.

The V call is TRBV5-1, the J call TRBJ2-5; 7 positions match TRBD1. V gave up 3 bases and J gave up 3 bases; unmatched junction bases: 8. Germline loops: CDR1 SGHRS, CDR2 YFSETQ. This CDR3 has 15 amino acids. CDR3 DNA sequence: TGCGCCAGCAGCTCCCGAGGGACAGCCAAAGAGACCCAGTACTTC. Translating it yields CASSSRGTAKETQYF.

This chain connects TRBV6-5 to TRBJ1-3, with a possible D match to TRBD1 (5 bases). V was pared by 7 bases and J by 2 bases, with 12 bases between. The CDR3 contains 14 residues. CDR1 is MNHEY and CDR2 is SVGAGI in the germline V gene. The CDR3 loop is CASTQKGTGNTIYF. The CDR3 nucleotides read TGTGCCAGCACCCAAAAGGGGACTGGAAACACCATATATTTT.

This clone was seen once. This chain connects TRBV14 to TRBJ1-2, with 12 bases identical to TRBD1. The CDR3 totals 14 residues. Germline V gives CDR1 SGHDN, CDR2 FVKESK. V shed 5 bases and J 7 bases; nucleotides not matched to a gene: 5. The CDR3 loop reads CASSWGQGASGYTF. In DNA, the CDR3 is TGTGCCAGCAGCTGGGGACAGGGGGCCTCTGGCTACACCTTC.

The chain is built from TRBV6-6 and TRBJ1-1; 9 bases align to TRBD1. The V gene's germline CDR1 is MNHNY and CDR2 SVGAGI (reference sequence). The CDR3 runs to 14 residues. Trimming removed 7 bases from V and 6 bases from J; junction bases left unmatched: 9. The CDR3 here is CASIRRTGEAEAFF. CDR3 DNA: TGTGCCAGCATCCGACGGACAGGGGAAGCTGAAGCTTTCTTT.

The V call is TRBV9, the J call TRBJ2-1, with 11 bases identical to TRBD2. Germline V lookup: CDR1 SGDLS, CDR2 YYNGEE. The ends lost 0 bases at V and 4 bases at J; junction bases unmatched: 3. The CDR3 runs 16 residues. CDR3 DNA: TGTGCCAGCAGCGTAGCGACTAGCGGGGCATACAATGAGCAGTTCTTC. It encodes CASSVATSGAYNEQFF.

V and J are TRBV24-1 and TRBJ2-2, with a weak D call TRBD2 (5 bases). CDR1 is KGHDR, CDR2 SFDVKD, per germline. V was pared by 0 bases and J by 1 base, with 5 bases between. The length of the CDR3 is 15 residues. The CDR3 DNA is TGTGCCACCAGTGATTTGCGGGGGAACACCGGGGAGCTGTTTTTT. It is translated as CATSDLRGNTGELFF.

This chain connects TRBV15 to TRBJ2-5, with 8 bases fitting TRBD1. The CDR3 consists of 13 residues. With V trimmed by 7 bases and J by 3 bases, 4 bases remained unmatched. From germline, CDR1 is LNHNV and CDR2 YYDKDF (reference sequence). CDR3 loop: CATTSDREETQYF. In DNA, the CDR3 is TGTGCCACCACCTCGGACAGGGAAGAGACCCAGTACTTC.

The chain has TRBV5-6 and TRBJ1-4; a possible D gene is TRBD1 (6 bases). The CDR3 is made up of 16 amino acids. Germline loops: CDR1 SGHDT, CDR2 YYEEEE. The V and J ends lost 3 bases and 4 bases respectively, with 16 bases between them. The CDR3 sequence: CASSSLGGRGNEKLFF. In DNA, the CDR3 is TGTGCCAGCAGCTCCTTGGGGGGGCGCGGTAATGAAAAACTGTTTTTT. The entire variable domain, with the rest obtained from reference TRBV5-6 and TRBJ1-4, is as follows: DAGVTQSPTHLIKTRGQQVTLRCSPKSGHDTVSWYQQALGQGPQFIFQYYEEEERQRGNFPDRFSGHQFPNYSSELNVNALLLGDSALYLCASSSLGGRGNEKLFFGSGTQLSVL.

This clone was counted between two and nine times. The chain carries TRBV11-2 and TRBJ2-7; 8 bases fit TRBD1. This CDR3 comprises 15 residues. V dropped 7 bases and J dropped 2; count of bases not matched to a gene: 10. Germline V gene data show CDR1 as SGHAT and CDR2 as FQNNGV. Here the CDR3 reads CASTALRDRPYEQYF. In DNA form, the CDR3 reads TGTGCCAGCACCGCGTTGAGGGACAGGCCCTACGAGCAGTACTTC.

CDR3 in DNA: TGTGCCAGCAGCTTGGAACACGAGGATAATTCACCCCTCCACTTT. This codes for CASSLEHEDNSPLHF. This chain joins TRBV5-4 and TRBJ1-6; D is unclear. The germline V gene has CDR1 SGHNT and CDR2 YYREEE (reference sequence). The CDR3 runs to 15 residues. V was clipped by 0 bases and J by 5 bases, with 9 bases between them.

The CDR3 loop is CAWNRGLETQYF. The CDR3 nucleotides are TGTGCCTGGAACAGGGGGCTTGAGACCCAGTACTTC. The chain employs TRBV30 and TRBJ2-5; 9 bases fit TRBD1. The germline CDR1 and CDR2 sequences are GTSNPN and SVGIG (reference sequence). This CDR3 spans 12 amino acids. V gave up 4 bases and J gave up 5 bases; unmatched junction bases: 2.

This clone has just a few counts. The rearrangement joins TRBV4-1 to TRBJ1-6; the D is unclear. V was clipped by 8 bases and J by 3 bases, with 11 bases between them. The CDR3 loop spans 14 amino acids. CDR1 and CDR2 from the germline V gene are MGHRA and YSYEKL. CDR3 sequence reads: CASSPWSYNSPLHF. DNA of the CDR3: TGCGCCAGCTCGCCTTGGAGCTATAATTCACCCCTCCACTTT.

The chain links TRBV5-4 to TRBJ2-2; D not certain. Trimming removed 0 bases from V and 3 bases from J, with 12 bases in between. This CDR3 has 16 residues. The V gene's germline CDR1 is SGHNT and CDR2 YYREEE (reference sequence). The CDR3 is CASSLVSFGDTGELFF. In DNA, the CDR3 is TGTGCCAGCAGCTTGGTTTCTTTCGGAGACACCGGGGAGCTGTTTTTT. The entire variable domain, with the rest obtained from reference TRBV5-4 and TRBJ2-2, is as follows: ETGVTQSPTHLIKTRGQQVTLRCSSQSGHNTVSWYQQALGQGPQFIFQYYREEENGRGNFPPRFSGLQFPNYSSELNVNALELDDSALYLCASSLVSFGDTGELFFGEGSRLTVL.

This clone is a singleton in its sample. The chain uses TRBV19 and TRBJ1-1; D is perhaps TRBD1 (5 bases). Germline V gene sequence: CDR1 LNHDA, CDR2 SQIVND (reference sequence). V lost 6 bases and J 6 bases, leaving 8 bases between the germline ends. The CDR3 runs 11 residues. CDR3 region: CASRTRAEAFF. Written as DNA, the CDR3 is TGTGCCAGTAGAACCAGGGCTGAAGCTTTCTTT.

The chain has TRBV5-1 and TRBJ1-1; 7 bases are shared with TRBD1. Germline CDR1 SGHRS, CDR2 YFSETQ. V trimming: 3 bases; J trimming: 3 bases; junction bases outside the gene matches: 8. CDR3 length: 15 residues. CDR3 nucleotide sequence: TGCGCCAGCAGCTCGACAGGGATGCAGGACACTGAAGCTTTCTTT. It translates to CASSSTGMQDTEAFF.

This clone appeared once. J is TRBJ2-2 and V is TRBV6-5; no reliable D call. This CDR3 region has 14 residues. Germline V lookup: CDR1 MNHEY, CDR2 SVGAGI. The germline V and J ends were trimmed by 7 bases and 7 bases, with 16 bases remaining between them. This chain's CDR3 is CASTRPRTNGELFF. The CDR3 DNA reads TGTGCCAGCACCAGGCCCAGAACGAACGGGGAGCTGTTTTTT.